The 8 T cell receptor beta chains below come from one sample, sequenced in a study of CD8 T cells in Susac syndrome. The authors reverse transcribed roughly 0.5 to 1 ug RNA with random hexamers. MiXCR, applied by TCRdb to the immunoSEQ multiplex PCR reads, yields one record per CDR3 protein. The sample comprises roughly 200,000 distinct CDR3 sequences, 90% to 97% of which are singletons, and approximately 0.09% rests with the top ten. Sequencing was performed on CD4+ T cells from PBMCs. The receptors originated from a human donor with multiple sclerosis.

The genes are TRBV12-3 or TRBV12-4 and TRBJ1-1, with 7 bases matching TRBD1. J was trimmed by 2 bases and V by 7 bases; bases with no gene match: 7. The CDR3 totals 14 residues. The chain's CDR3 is CASNRQGLNTEAFF. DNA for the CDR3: TGTGCCAGCAATCGACAGGGACTAAACACTGAAGCTTTCTTT.

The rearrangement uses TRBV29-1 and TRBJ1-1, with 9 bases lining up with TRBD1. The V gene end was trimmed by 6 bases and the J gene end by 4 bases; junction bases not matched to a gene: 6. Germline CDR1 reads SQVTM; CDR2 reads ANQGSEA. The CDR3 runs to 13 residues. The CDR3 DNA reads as TGCAGCGTCGCGGGACAGGGTATCACTGAAGCTTTCTTT. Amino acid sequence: CSVAGQGITEAFF.

CDR3 in amino acids: CAWSVGGQGREFF. The CDR3 bases are TGTGCCTGGAGTGTAGGGGGACAGGGGAGGGAGTTCTTC. The chain is built from TRBV30 and TRBJ2-1, with 10 nucleotides matching TRBD1. The CDR3 is made up of 13 amino acids. V shed 0 bases, J shed 14 bases, and the junction held 7 bases outside the gene matches. The V gene's germline CDR1 is GTSNPN and CDR2 SVGIG (reference sequence). Full variable domain (missing parts from reference TRBV30 and TRBJ2-1): SQTIHQWPATLVQPVGSPLSLECTVEGTSNPNLYWYRQAAGRGLQLLFYSVGIGQISSEVPQNLSASRPQDRQFILSSKKLLLSDSGFYLCAWSVGGQGREFFGPGTRLTVL.

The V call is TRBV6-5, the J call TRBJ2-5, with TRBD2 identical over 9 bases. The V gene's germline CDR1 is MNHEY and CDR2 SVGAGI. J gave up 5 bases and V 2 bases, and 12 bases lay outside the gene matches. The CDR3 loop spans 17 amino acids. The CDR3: CASSYRNRGGAFETQYF. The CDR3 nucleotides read TGTGCCAGCAGTTACAGGAATCGCGGGGGGGCCTTTGAGACCCAGTACTTC.

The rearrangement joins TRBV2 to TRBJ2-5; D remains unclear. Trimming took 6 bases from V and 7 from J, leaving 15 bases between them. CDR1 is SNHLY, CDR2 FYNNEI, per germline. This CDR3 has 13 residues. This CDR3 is CASRPSVPGTQYF. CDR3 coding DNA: TGTGCCAGCAGACCCTCGGTGCCAGGGACCCAGTACTTC.

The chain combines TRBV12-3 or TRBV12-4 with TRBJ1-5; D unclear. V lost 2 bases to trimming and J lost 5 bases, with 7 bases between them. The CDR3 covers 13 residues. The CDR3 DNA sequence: TGTGCCAGCAGTTTAAATAGGGATCAGCCCCAGCATTTT. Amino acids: CASSLNRDQPQHF.

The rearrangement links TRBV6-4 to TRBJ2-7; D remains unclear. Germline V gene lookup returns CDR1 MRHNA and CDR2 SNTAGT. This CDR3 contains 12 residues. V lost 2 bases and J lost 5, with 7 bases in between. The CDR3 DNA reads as TGTGCCAGCAGTGACGACACTGACGAGCAGTACTTC. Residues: CASSDDTDEQYF.

CDR3 region: CSAPKMTDSYEQYF. CDR3 nucleotides: TGCAGTGCTCCGAAGATGACAGATTCCTACGAGCAGTACTTC. The chain recombines TRBV20-1 with TRBJ2-7; D is perhaps TRBD1 (5 bases). Trimming took 5 bases from V and 1 from J, leaving 15 bases between them. Germline CDR1 and CDR2: DFQATT and SNEGSKA (reference sequence). This CDR3 is built from 14 residues.